This is a list of T cell receptor beta chains from one sample in a study of Graves' ophthalmopathy and Graves' hyperthyroidism. TCRdb ran MiXCR on the multiplex PCR reads and lists one entry per CDR3 protein. The sample holds about 590,000 distinct CDR3 sequences; under 40% are singletons and the top ten take about 4%. Sequencing was done on a sample of peripheral blood or thyroid tissue (not recorded which). The receptors here all came from an adult man with Graves' hyperthyroidism. Both conserved end residues are part of each CDR3. The order of the fields is D gene, J gene, clone size, V gene, CDR3 protein, CDR3 DNA. A D gene is named only where the DNA matches it firmly. For some rows the clone size is stated as once, few or many, or as a class when expanded; others skip it.

D gene: .; J gene: TRBJ2-3; clone size: .; V gene: TRBV24-1; CDR3 protein: CATSDWTGSTDTQYF; CDR3 DNA: TGTGCCACCAGTGATTGGACGGGAAGCACAGATACGCAGTATTTT
D gene: .; J gene: TRBJ1-5; clone size: .; V gene: TRBV19; CDR3 protein: CASSQDVGHQPQHF; CDR3 DNA: TGTGCCAGTAGCCAAGACGTGGGCCATCAGCCCCAGCATTTT
D gene: .; J gene: TRBJ1-1; clone size: .; V gene: TRBV24-1; CDR3 protein: CASSLLGATTEAFF; CDR3 DNA: TGTGCCAGCAGTTTATTAGGGGCAACCACTGAAGCCTTCTTT
D gene: TRBD2; J gene: TRBJ2-7; clone size: .; V gene: TRBV7-9; CDR3 protein: CASRGEPSGGQYEQYF; CDR3 DNA: TGTGCCAGCAGGGGCGAACCTAGCGGGGGGCAGTACGAGCAGTACTTC
D gene: TRBD2; J gene: TRBJ2-7; clone size: .; V gene: TRBV25-1; CDR3 protein: CASNLAGGSNEQYF; CDR3 DNA: TGTGCCAGCAACTTAGCGGGAGGCTCAAATGAGCAGTACTTC
D gene: .; J gene: TRBJ1-1; clone size: .; V gene: TRBV29-1; CDR3 protein: CSVEELEDFF; CDR3 DNA: TGCAGCGTTGAAGAATTGGAGGACTTCTTT
D gene: .; J gene: TRBJ2-6; clone size: few; V gene: TRBV27; CDR3 protein: CASSLRSAGANVLTF; CDR3 DNA: TGTGCCAGCAGTTTAAGAAGCGCAGGGGCCAACGTCCTGACTTTC
D gene: .; J gene: TRBJ1-1; clone size: many; V gene: TRBV25-1; CDR3 protein: CASSDRYTEAFF; CDR3 DNA: TGTGCCAGCAGTGATCGGTACACTGAAGCTTTCTTT
D gene: TRBD2; J gene: TRBJ2-7; clone size: .; V gene: TRBV3-1; CDR3 protein: CASSDWGTSGVNEQYF; CDR3 DNA: TGTGCCAGCAGCGACTGGGGCACTAGCGGGGTTAACGAGCAGTACTTC
D gene: TRBD2; J gene: TRBJ2-5; clone size: many; V gene: TRBV5-6; CDR3 protein: CASSYGTSAQETQYF; CDR3 DNA: TGTGCCAGCAGCTATGGGACTAGCGCACAAGAGACCCAGTACTTC
D gene: .; J gene: TRBJ2-5; clone size: many; V gene: TRBV13; CDR3 protein: CASSGQPRAWVYF; CDR3 DNA: TGTGCCAGCAGCGGGCAGCCCAGGGCGTGGGTTTACTTC
D gene: .; J gene: TRBJ2-7; clone size: few; V gene: TRBV10-1; CDR3 protein: CASSEVRWGEQYF; CDR3 DNA: TGCGCCAGCAGTGAGGTTCGCTGGGGAGAGCAGTACTTC
D gene: .; J gene: TRBJ1-4; clone size: many; V gene: TRBV19; CDR3 protein: CASSENANEKLFF; CDR3 DNA: TGTGCCAGTAGTGAAAATGCTAATGAAAAACTGTTTTTT
D gene: .; J gene: TRBJ2-7; clone size: .; V gene: TRBV5-6; CDR3 protein: CASSLGEVVGEQYF; CDR3 DNA: TGTGCCAGCAGCTTAGGGGAGGTGGTTGGTGAGCAGTACTTC
D gene: .; J gene: TRBJ1-1; clone size: .; V gene: TRBV19; CDR3 protein: CASSRSGLGKNTEAFF; CDR3 DNA: TGTGCCAGTAGTAGGTCGGGGTTAGGTAAAAACACTGAAGCTTTCTTT
D gene: TRBD2; J gene: TRBJ2-3; clone size: .; V gene: TRBV11-1; CDR3 protein: CASSSPTSGSTDTQYF; CDR3 DNA: TGTGCCAGCAGCTCCCCGACTAGCGGAAGCACAGATACGCAGTATTTT
D gene: TRBD2; J gene: TRBJ2-7; clone size: .; V gene: TRBV24-1; CDR3 protein: CATSEAGPIYNEQYF; CDR3 DNA: TGTGCCACCAGTGAAGCGGGACCTATTTACAATGAGCAGTACTTC
D gene: TRBD1; J gene: TRBJ2-5; clone size: .; V gene: TRBV7-2; CDR3 protein: CASSSGGQGETQYF; CDR3 DNA: TGTGCCAGCAGCTCAGGGGGCCAGGGGGAGACCCAGTACTTC
D gene: .; J gene: TRBJ1-3; clone size: .; V gene: TRBV7-9; CDR3 protein: CASGFGGGNTIYF; CDR3 DNA: TGTGCCAGCGGCTTTGGCGGGGGAAACACCATATATTTT
D gene: .; J gene: TRBJ2-5; clone size: many; V gene: TRBV6-5; CDR3 protein: CASSGLRTAGQETQYF; CDR3 DNA: TGTGCCAGCAGCGGGCTCCGGACAGCTGGCCAAGAGACCCAGTACTTC
D gene: TRBD1; J gene: TRBJ2-7; clone size: .; V gene: TRBV2; CDR3 protein: CASQGTTGGRYEQYF; CDR3 DNA: TGTGCCAGCCAAGGCACGACAGGGGGTCGGTACGAGCAGTACTTC
D gene: TRBD1; J gene: TRBJ2-5; clone size: many; V gene: TRBV7-2; CDR3 protein: CASSSNRGLETQYF; CDR3 DNA: TGTGCCAGCAGCTCGAACAGGGGGCTGGAGACCCAGTACTTC
D gene: TRBD2; J gene: TRBJ2-5; clone size: many; V gene: TRBV20-1; CDR3 protein: CSAPRLAGEETQYF; CDR3 DNA: TGCAGTGCCCCCCGACTAGCGGGAGAAGAGACCCAGTACTTC
D gene: .; J gene: TRBJ2-2; clone size: .; V gene: TRBV29-1; CDR3 protein: CSVDGGTNTGELFF; CDR3 DNA: TGCAGCGTTGATGGTGGGACAAACACCGGGGAGCTGTTTTTT
D gene: TRBD2; J gene: TRBJ2-7; clone size: once; V gene: TRBV29-1; CDR3 protein: CSVEENGRGEQYF; CDR3 DNA: TGCAGCGTTGAAGAAAACGGGAGGGGTGAGCAGTACTTC
D gene: .; J gene: TRBJ1-2; clone size: few; V gene: TRBV3-1; CDR3 protein: CASSQGGGAANYGYTF; CDR3 DNA: TGTGCCAGCAGCCAAGGGGGTGGCGCAGCTAACTATGGCTACACCTTC
D gene: TRBD1; J gene: TRBJ1-1; clone size: .; V gene: TRBV7-9; CDR3 protein: CASSLGGQLMNTEAFF; CDR3 DNA: TGTGCCAGCAGCTTAGGGGGACAGCTCATGAACACTGAAGCTTTCTTT
D gene: TRBD1; J gene: TRBJ1-2; clone size: .; V gene: TRBV2; CDR3 protein: CASSLPGDSSYGYTF; CDR3 DNA: TGTGCCAGCAGTTTACCGGGGGACAGCTCCTATGGCTACACCTTC
D gene: TRBD2; J gene: TRBJ2-3; clone size: .; V gene: TRBV24-1; CDR3 protein: CASSLGPSGGADTQYF; CDR3 DNA: TGTGCCAGCAGTTTGGGCCCTAGCGGGGGGGCAGATACGCAGTATTTT
D gene: .; J gene: TRBJ2-5; clone size: .; V gene: TRBV19; CDR3 protein: CASSIVVEEETQYF; CDR3 DNA: TGTGCCAGTAGTATCGTAGTAGAAGAGGAGACCCAGTACTTC
D gene: TRBD2; J gene: TRBJ2-5; clone size: many; V gene: TRBV14; CDR3 protein: CASSQVGLAGVKRETQYF; CDR3 DNA: TGTGCCAGCAGCCAAGTTGGTCTAGCGGGAGTCAAAAGAGAGACCCAGTACTTC
D gene: .; J gene: TRBJ2-2; clone size: .; V gene: TRBV5-1; CDR3 protein: CASSLDRARTGELFF; CDR3 DNA: TGCGCCAGCAGCTTGGACAGGGCGCGCACCGGGGAGCTGTTTTTT